The rows below give T cell receptor beta chains drawn from one sample of a study of blood T cells in healthy people across ages. Using its own MiXCR run on the 5' RACE reads, TCRdb lists one record per CDR3 protein. This table holds around 990,000 distinct CDR3 sequences, roughly a quarter found once. The sample was also reused in another study, on T cells of mothers and their children.

The sequenced sample was blood. The receptors stem from a girl under 10 years old in good health. Both conserved end residues are trimmed from each CDR3. The D gene is left open where the match is weak. Part of the rows lack a size; the others show once, few, many or a class for expanded clones.

j_call	d_call	clone_size	v_call	cdr3_aa
TRBJ2-1	TRBD2	NA	TRBV6-5	ASSKRESYNEQF
TRBJ2-1	NA	few	TRBV20-1	SARPRGDFYNEQF
TRBJ1-4	TRBD1	NA	TRBV29-1	SVTRQGTVDEKLF
TRBJ1-5	NA	NA	TRBV20-1	SVIETQPQH
TRBJ2-1	NA	few	TRBV4-1	ASSQTGNSYNEQF
TRBJ1-2	TRBD1	few	TRBV15	ATSRGDSGYT
TRBJ1-1	NA	NA	TRBV20-1	SAVQELNTEAF
TRBJ2-2	NA	few	TRBV4-2	ASSQEALLTGELF
TRBJ2-3	NA	NA	TRBV9	ASSSSAPDTQY
TRBJ2-4	NA	few	TRBV28	ASASPVIAKYIQY
TRBJ1-1	NA	few	TRBV4-3	ASSQEIGLWVNTEAF
TRBJ2-5	NA	few	TRBV7-9	ASSLVDRLGTQY
NA	TRBD2	few	TRBV2	ASSIAGTHYEQY
TRBJ1-2	TRBD1	few	TRBV24-1	ATSGPTPGQGANNGYT
TRBJ2-5	NA	few	TRBV4-3	ASSQGRYLGDQETQY
NA	NA	NA	TRBV6-2/TRBV6-3	ASSFNFNEQF
TRBJ1-2	NA	NA	TRBV27	ASSLDGYSHYGYT
TRBJ1-2	NA	NA	TRBV20-1	SARADPGSNYGYT
TRBJ2-4	NA	few	TRBV6-5	ASSDLGGKNIQY
TRBJ2-4	NA	NA	TRBV6-5	ASSYSGSGGSKNIQY
TRBJ1-6	NA	many	TRBV19	ASSQWGESTSPLH
TRBJ2-1	NA	NA	TRBV7-2	ASSLVKLGVGNEQF
TRBJ1-2	NA	few	TRBV4-3	ASSQATTYGYT
NA	TRBD2	few	TRBV9	ASSARGTSGGDEQF
TRBJ2-1	TRBD2	NA	TRBV5-1	ASSPSGATRIDEQF
TRBJ1-1	NA	NA	TRBV5-1	ASSNLETEAF
TRBJ2-5	TRBD2	many	TRBV12-3/TRBV12-4	ASSRLAGEETQY
TRBJ2-5	NA	NA	TRBV18	ASSPISFEQS
TRBJ1-2	NA	few	TRBV4-1	ASSQEGYLNYGYT
TRBJ2-1	TRBD2	NA	TRBV9	ASSAREREGPPSHNEQF
TRBJ2-7	NA	NA	TRBV12-5	ASGYPSGAYEQY
TRBJ2-1	NA	NA	TRBV25-1	ASSRPVSTEQF
TRBJ2-7	NA	many	TRBV4-2	ASSPVEGGRYEQY
TRBJ2-5	TRBD1	few	TRBV6-1	ASNRDRAQETQY
TRBJ1-4	NA	NA	TRBV6-2/TRBV6-3	ATRDRDATNEKLF
NA	NA	few	TRBV4-1	ASSQGWGYEQY
TRBJ2-1	NA	NA	TRBV7-9	ASSPQPGQNHDNEQF
TRBJ1-1	NA	NA	TRBV12-3/TRBV12-4	ASSLGLALLEVEAF
TRBJ2-6	TRBD1	NA	TRBV28	ASRTRDSPSGANVLT
TRBJ1-6	NA	few	TRBV5-1	ASTLYRQDGNSPLH
TRBJ1-4	NA	few	TRBV6-6	ASSSDWEKLF
TRBJ1-1	NA	few	TRBV5-1	ASSPDRPDVAEAF
TRBJ2-5	NA	NA	TRBV28	ASSKVNPRGETQY
TRBJ2-5	TRBD2	NA	TRBV12-3/TRBV12-4	ASKQHGTSSLETQY
TRBJ2-1	NA	few	TRBV29-1	SVPPGQGSTSGTFNEQF
TRBJ2-1	NA	few	TRBV27	ASSPRGLYNEQF
TRBJ1-1	NA	NA	TRBV28	ASSSRRDREAF
NA	NA	few	TRBV20-1	SAVPITRTYEQY
TRBJ1-1	NA	NA	TRBV12-3/TRBV12-4	ATWIQDTEAF
TRBJ2-5	NA	NA	TRBV29-1	SVRDGEETQY
TRBJ2-3	TRBD2	NA	TRBV9	ASSVQAGRTDTQY
TRBJ1-3	NA	NA	TRBV12-3/TRBV12-4	ASNNLEGNTIY
TRBJ2-5	NA	NA	TRBV21-1	ASSKGLGETQY